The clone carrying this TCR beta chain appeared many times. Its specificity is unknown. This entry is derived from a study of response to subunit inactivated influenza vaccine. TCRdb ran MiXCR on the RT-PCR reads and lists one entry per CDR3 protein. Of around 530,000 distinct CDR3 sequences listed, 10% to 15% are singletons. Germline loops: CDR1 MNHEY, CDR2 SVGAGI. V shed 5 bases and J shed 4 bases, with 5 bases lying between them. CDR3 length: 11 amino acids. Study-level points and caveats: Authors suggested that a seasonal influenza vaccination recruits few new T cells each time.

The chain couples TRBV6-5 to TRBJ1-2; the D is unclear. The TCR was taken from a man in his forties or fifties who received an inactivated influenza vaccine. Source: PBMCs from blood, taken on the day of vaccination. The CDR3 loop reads CASSNSYGYTF. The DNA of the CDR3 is TGTGCCAGCAGTAACAGCTATGGCTACACCTTC.